Below, 10 T cell receptor beta chains from the same sample are listed, as sequenced in a study of memory CD4+ T cells and cytomegalovirus serostatus. Data came from immunoSEQ multiplex PCR; TCRdb stores just in-frame clones and leaves some out. The sample yields some 48,000 clones, under 80% seen once. The sort gate was single viable CD3+CD4+CD8-CD45RO+ cells for memory CD4+ T cells. The sample consisted of memory CD4+ T cells from blood. Receptors originate from an adult in good health and CMV-seronegative.

The J gene is TRBJ2-3, the V gene TRBV7-8; the D gene is possibly TRBD2 (5 bases). CDR1 and CDR2 (germline): SGHVS, FQNEAQ. This CDR3 has 16 amino acids. V was clipped by 5 bases and J by 2 bases, with 17 bases between them. DNA for the CDR3: TGTGCCAGCAGCACCCCCCCAGAGGGTTACACAGATACGCAGTATTTT. Residues: CASSTPPEGYTDTQYF.

This clone has only a few counts. The rearrangement links TRBV28 to TRBJ2-3, with D perhaps given as TRBD1 or TRBD2 (5 bases each). CDR1 is MDHEN, CDR2 SYDVKM, per germline. There are 15 residues in the CDR3. Trimming removed 6 bases from V and 4 bases from J, with 17 bases in between. CDR3 region: CASSERGVASDTQYF. The CDR3 nucleotides read TGTGCCAGCAGCGAAAGAGGGGTTGCGTCAGATACGCAGTATTTT.

This sequence joins TRBV29-1 and TRBJ2-7, with 8 bases that match TRBD1. The germline gives CDR1 SQVTM, CDR2 ANQGSEA. Losses at the gene ends were 6 bases for V and 5 bases for J; bases not matched to a gene: 9. The CDR3 is made up of 13 amino acids. Written as DNA, the CDR3 is TGCAGCGTAACCCGGGACAGGCCCAACGAGCAGTACTTC. It yields the protein CSVTRDRPNEQYF.

The rearrangement links TRBV29-1 to TRBJ2-7, with D unclear. The CDR3 sequence is 13 residues long. The germline V gene encodes CDR1 SQVTM and CDR2 ANQGSEA. The V end lost 6 bases, the J end lost 2 bases, and 14 bases lay between the germline ends. CDR3 in DNA: TGCAGCGTCTTGAGCTCGGTACCCTACGAGCAGTACTTC. Translation gives CSVLSSVPYEQYF.

There are a few counts of this clone. As DNA, the CDR3 is TGTGCCAGCAGCTTAGGGACAGGTGAAGCTTTCTTT. This codes for CASSLGTGEAFF. The chain links TRBV11-2 to TRBJ1-1; 7 nucleotides agree with TRBD1. The germline V gene encodes CDR1 SGHAT and CDR2 FQNNGV. The CDR3 loop spans 12 amino acids. V lost 1 base and J lost 7; bases outside the gene matches: 0.

This clone was seen a few times. V gene TRBV7-9 combines with J gene TRBJ1-1; 10 nucleotides match TRBD1. In germline, CDR1 is SEHNR, CDR2 FQNEAQ (reference sequence). V was pared by 4 bases and J by 10 bases, with 9 bases of the junction left unmatched. The CDR3 is 14 residues long. Here the CDR3 reads CASSSGQGNRRAFF. CDR3 DNA sequence: TGTGCCAGCAGCTCGGGACAGGGGAACAGGCGAGCTTTCTTT.

The rearrangement uses TRBV4-1 and TRBJ2-7; D remains unclear. Deletions cut 0 bases from V and 3 bases from J, with 9 bases between. Per the germline V gene, CDR1 is MGHRA and CDR2 is YSYEKL. This CDR3 comprises 14 residues. CDR3 sequence: CASSQDPADYEQYF. The CDR3 DNA is TGCGCCAGCAGCCAAGACCCTGCGGACTACGAGCAGTACTTC.

CDR3 DNA: TGTGCCAGCAGCTTAGTGACGGGGAAGGGGTATTTT. Protein: CASSLVTGKGYF. J is TRBJ2-3 and V is TRBV11-2; a possible D gene is TRBD2 (5 bases). Trimming took off 1 base at V and 14 bases at J, with 13 bases between the two ends. This CDR3 comprises 12 residues. Germline V gene data show CDR1 as SGHAT and CDR2 as FQNNGV.

This chain uses TRBV20-1 with TRBJ2-7, with D uncertain. CDR3 length equals 11 residues. Germline-derived CDR1 and CDR2 are DFQATT and SNEGSKA (reference sequence). V dropped 3 bases and J dropped 4 bases, with 7 bases sitting between them. CDR3 amino acids: CSASLVYEQYF. CDR3 in DNA: TGCAGTGCTAGTTTGGTATACGAGCAGTACTTC.

The chain has TRBV10-2 and TRBJ2-1, with no clear D. V lost 1 base and J 0 bases, leaving 13 bases between the germline ends. CDR3 length: 17 residues. Germline-derived CDR1 and CDR2 are WSHSY and SAAADI. For the CDR3, the DNA is TGCGCCAGCAGTGAGTTCGGGTCCCTGAGCTCCTACAATGAGCAGTTCTTC. It is translated as CASSEFGSLSSYNEQFF.